One sample yielded the 5 T cell receptor beta chains listed below, sequenced in a study of blood T cell repertoires in COVID-19. Repertoires were generated with immunoSEQ multiplex PCR, while TCRdb's copy carries only in-frame clones and drops some. The sample contains roughly 100,000 clones, approximately 84% of which appear only once. The material sequenced was peripheral blood. These receptors originate from a human donor in a cohort sampled during active COVID-19.

The chain carries TRBV2 and TRBJ1-2; the match to TRBD1 covers 7 bases. Trimming cost V 1 base and J 6 bases; bases outside gene matches: 5. CDR1 is SNHLY, CDR2 FYNNEI, per germline. CDR3 length: 14 amino acids. CDR3 in DNA: TGTGCCAGCAGTGAAGTTCGAGGGGGCGATGGCTACACCTTC. Protein sequence: CASSEVRGGDGYTF. The full variable domain, with the rest looked up from reference TRBV2 and TRBJ1-2, is EPEVTQTPSHQVTQMGQEVILRCVPISNHLYFYWYRQILGQKVEFLVSFYNNEISEKSEIFDDQFSVERPDGSNFTLKIRSTKLEDSAMYFCASSEVRGGDGYTFGSGTRLTVV.

V is TRBV27 and J is TRBJ1-1; D perhaps matches TRBD1 (5 bases). Trimming took 2 bases from V and 0 from J, leaving 10 bases between them. The CDR3 is 15 residues long. Germline CDR1 and CDR2: MNHEY and SMNVEV (reference sequence). CDR3 residues: CASSLRPTVNTEAFF. In DNA form, the CDR3 reads TGTGCCAGCAGTTTACGGCCGACAGTGAACACTGAAGCTTTCTTT.

This clone was counted a few times. The gene calls are TRBV20-1 and TRBJ1-1; D unclear. In germline, CDR1 is DFQATT, CDR2 SNEGSKA (reference sequence). This CDR3 region has 13 residues. The germline V and J ends were trimmed by 3 bases and 8 bases, with 16 bases remaining between them. CDR3 amino acids: CSASHTARKEAFF. CDR3 DNA: TGCAGTGCTAGTCATACGGCGAGGAAGGAAGCTTTCTTT.

The chain is built from TRBV3-1 (or the pseudogene TRBV3-2) and TRBJ1-1, with D uncertain. This CDR3 is 14 amino acids long. Trimming removed 5 bases from V and 1 base from J, with 11 bases in between. Germline assignment: CDR1 LGHDT and CDR2 YNNKEL (reference sequence). The DNA of the CDR3 is TGTGCCAGCAGCTCCCGGAGAGCGAACACTGAAGCTTTCTTT. This gives the protein CASSSRRANTEAFF.

The V gene is TRBV19, the J gene TRBJ1-2; possibly TRBD1 for D (5 bases). The CDR3 covers 13 residues. V lost 7 bases and J 3 bases, leaving 12 bases between the germline ends. Germline V gene data show CDR1 as LNHDA and CDR2 as SQIVND (reference sequence). CDR3 sequence: CASKEGTDYGYTF. In DNA form, the CDR3 reads TGTGCCAGTAAGGAGGGGACGGACTATGGCTACACCTTC.